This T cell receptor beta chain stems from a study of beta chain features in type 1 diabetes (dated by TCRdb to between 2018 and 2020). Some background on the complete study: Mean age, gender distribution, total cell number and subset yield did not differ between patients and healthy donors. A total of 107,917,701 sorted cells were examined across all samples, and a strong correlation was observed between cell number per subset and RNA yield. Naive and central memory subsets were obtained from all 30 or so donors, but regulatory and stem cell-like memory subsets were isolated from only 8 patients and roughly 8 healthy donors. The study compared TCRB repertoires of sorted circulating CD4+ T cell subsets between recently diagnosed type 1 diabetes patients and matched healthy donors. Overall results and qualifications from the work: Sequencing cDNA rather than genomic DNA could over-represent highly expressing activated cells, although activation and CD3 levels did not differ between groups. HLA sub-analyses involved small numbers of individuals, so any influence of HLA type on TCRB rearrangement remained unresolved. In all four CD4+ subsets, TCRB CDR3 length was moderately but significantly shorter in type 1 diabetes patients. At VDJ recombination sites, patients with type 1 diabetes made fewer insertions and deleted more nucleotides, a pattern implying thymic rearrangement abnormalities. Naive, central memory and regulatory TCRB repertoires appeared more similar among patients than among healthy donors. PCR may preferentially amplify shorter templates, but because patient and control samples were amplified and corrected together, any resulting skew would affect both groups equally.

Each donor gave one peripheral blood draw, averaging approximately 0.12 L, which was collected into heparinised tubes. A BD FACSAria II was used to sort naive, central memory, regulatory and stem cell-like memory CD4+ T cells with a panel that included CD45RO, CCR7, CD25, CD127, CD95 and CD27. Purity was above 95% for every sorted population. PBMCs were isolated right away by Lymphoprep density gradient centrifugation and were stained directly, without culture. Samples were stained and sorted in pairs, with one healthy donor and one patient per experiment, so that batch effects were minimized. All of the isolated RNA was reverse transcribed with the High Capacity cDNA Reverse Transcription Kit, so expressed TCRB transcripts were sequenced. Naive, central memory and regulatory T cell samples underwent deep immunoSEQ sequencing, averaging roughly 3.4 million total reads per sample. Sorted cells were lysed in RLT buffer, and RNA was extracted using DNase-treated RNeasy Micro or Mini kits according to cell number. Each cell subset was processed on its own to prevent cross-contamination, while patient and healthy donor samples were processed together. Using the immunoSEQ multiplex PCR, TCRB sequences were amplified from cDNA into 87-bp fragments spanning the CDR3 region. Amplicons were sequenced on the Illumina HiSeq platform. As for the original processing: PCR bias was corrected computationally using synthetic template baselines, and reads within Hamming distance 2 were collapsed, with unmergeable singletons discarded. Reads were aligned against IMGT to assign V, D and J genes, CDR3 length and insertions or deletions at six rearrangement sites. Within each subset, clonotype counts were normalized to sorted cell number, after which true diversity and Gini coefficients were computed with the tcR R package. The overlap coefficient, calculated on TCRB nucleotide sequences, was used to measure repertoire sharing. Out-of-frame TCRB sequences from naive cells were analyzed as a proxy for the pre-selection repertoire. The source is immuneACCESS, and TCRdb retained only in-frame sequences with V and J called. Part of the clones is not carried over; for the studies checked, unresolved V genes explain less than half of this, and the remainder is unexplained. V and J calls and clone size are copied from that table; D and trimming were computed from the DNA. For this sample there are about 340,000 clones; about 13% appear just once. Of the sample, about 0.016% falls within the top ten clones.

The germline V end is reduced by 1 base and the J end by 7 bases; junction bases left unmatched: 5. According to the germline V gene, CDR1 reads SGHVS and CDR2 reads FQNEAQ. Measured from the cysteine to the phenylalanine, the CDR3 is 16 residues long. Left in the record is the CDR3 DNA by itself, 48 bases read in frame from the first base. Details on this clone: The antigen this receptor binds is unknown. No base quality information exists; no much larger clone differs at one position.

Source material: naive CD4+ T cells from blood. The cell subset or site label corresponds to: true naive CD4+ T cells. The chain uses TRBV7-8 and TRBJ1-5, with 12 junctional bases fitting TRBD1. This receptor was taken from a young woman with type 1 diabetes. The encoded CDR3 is CASSLGGTGGRQPQHF. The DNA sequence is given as TGTGCCAGCAGCTTAGGCGGGACAGGGGGCCGGCAGCCCCAGCATTTT. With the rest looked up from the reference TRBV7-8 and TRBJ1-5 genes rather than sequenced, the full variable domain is GAGVSQSPRYKVAKRGQDVALRCDPISGHVSLFWYQQALGQGPEFLTYFQNEAQLDKSGLPSDRFFAERPEGSVSTLKIQRTQQEDSAVYLCASSLGGTGGRQPQHFGDGTRLSIL.